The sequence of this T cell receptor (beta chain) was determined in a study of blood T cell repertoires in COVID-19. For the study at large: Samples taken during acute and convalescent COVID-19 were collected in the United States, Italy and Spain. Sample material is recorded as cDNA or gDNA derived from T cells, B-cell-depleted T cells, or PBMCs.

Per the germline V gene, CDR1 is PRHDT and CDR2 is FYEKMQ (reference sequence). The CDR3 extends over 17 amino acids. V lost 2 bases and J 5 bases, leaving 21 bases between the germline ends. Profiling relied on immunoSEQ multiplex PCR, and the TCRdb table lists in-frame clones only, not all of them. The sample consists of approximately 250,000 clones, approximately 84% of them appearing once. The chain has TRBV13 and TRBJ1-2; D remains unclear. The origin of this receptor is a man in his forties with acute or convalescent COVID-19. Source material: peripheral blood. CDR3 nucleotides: TGTGCCAGCAGCTTAACAAGCTGGAGGAGACTTAAGTATGGCTACACCTTC. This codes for CASSLTSWRRLKYGYTF.